This T cell receptor (beta chain) was captured by sequencing in a study of shared clonotypes between healthy human individuals (dated by TCRdb to about 2020). About the study as a whole: The cohort comprised a couple of women and three men aged 18 to 49 years. For each donor, three plates each were used for CD4 naive and CD4 memory, two plates were used for CD8 naive, and one plate was used for CD8 memory. Blood TCR repertoires of roughly 5 healthy adults were deeply sequenced to estimate repertoire size and the extent of clonotype sharing between individuals. To increase sequencing depth and limit assay-specific biases, different laboratories used diverse techniques to prepare libraries and sequence TCR repertoires. Leukapheresis yielded between about 0.8 and 8.9 billion PBMCs per donor.

As concerns this clone: Its antigen remains unidentified. The sample holds no much larger clone one base away, and base qualities are not on file.

Using the deep immunoSEQ assay, multiplex PCR amplified TCR CDR3 regions from genomic DNA. Extracted genomic DNA from each cell subset was spread evenly across all wells of several immunoSEQ 96-well plates, with each plate serving as a replicate. Each replicate PCR for sorted subsets received approximately 200 ng genomic DNA, equal to about 30,000 T cell genomes. The purified libraries were quantified using a Qubit 3.0 fluorometer, sized with a Bioanalyzer 2100, and then quantified again using the KAPA Library Quantification kit. Every immunoSEQ 96-well plate was sequenced on a separate single-read 150-cycle Illumina NextSeq 550 flow cell. Concerning the study's data processing: Because the immunoSEQ output included only junctional sequences and no quality scores, the filtering could not be the same as the filtering used for full-length reads. To assign V/J genes and CDR3, sequences were annotated using PyIR, a Python wrapper for IgBLAST v1.9, with IMGT germline references. Reads were removed for weak V/J assignments (E-value above 1e-6), missing CDR3, stop codons, out-of-frame junctions, or ambiguous translated residues. V3J clonotypes were defined as sequences sharing an identical inferred V gene, J gene, and CDR3 amino acid sequence. Percentage overlap between repertoires was computed as shared unique clonotypes divided by the size of the smaller repertoire. Richness of each repertoire was evaluated using RTK rarefaction, the Chao1 estimator, and Recon v2.1 estimates of unobserved clonotypes. Generation probabilities for all TCRbeta clonotypes obtained by the gDNA method from a handful of donors were computed using OLGA. Entries here come from immuneACCESS through TCRdb and include only in-frame sequences with V and J called. Some clones fail to appear in such tables; in the studies checked, an unresolved V gene covers under half of the shortfall, and the cause of the remainder is unknown. The D gene and trimming were derived from the DNA, and the V and J assignments and clone size from that table. In this sample the table shows roughly 2.5 million clones, 90% to 95% of which occur a single time. Jointly, the top ten make up about 0.13% of the sample.

The CDR3, cysteine through phenylalanine, is 18 amino acids long. CDR3 DNA only is kept here, 54 bases in frame from base 1. Looking up the germline V gene yields CDR1 SGHRS and CDR2 YFSETQ. After removal of 4 bases from V and 2 bases from J, the junction retains 9 bases not matched to a gene. Overall results and qualifications from the work: Higher generation probabilities were observed for clonotypes shared by all four sorted-subset donors than for non-shared clonotypes. Only blood was sampled, and tissue TCR repertoires likely differ from those in blood. Naive subsets generally had larger estimated clonotype richness than memory subsets did. The small number of donors limited the genetic and exposure-history diversity represented. Pairwise subsampling led to the expectation that sequencing depth would affect the degree of clonotype sharing among donors. About 4.5% of naive CD4, around 3.6% of naive CD8, approximately 2% of memory CD4, and about 0.4% of memory CD8 clonotypes were shared across several donors. Incomplete sequencing was indicated by rarefaction of sorted-subset datasets, despite the large sequencing depth.

Donors were healthy HIV-negative adults with no recently reported acute infections or vaccinations. All donors were Caucasian adults living in Nashville, Tennessee, USA. CD4+ T cells were enriched by magnetic negative selection, after which naive cells were positively selected on CD45RA and the negative fraction was taken as the memory subset. Blood was obtained by leukapheresis, after which PBMCs were separated by Ficoll-Histopaque density gradient centrifugation and cryopreserved in liquid nitrogen vapor phase. Analytical flow cytometry was used to check the purity and quantity of each magnetically sorted T cell population. Each sorted fraction had its genomic DNA isolated and then quantified by UV absorbance on a Nanodrop 2000c.

The origin of this receptor is a man between 18 and 29 years old in good health. Source material: naive CD4+ T cells sorted from blood. The meaning of the sample's cell subset or site label: CD45RA+ positively selected. Recombination connected TRBV5-1 to TRBJ2-7, with 16 bases matching TRBD2. The DNA sequence follows: TGCGCCAGCAGCCGGGGACTAGCGGGAGGGTTGGGGACCTACGAGCAGTACTTC. This sequence encodes CASSRGLAGGLGTYEQYF.